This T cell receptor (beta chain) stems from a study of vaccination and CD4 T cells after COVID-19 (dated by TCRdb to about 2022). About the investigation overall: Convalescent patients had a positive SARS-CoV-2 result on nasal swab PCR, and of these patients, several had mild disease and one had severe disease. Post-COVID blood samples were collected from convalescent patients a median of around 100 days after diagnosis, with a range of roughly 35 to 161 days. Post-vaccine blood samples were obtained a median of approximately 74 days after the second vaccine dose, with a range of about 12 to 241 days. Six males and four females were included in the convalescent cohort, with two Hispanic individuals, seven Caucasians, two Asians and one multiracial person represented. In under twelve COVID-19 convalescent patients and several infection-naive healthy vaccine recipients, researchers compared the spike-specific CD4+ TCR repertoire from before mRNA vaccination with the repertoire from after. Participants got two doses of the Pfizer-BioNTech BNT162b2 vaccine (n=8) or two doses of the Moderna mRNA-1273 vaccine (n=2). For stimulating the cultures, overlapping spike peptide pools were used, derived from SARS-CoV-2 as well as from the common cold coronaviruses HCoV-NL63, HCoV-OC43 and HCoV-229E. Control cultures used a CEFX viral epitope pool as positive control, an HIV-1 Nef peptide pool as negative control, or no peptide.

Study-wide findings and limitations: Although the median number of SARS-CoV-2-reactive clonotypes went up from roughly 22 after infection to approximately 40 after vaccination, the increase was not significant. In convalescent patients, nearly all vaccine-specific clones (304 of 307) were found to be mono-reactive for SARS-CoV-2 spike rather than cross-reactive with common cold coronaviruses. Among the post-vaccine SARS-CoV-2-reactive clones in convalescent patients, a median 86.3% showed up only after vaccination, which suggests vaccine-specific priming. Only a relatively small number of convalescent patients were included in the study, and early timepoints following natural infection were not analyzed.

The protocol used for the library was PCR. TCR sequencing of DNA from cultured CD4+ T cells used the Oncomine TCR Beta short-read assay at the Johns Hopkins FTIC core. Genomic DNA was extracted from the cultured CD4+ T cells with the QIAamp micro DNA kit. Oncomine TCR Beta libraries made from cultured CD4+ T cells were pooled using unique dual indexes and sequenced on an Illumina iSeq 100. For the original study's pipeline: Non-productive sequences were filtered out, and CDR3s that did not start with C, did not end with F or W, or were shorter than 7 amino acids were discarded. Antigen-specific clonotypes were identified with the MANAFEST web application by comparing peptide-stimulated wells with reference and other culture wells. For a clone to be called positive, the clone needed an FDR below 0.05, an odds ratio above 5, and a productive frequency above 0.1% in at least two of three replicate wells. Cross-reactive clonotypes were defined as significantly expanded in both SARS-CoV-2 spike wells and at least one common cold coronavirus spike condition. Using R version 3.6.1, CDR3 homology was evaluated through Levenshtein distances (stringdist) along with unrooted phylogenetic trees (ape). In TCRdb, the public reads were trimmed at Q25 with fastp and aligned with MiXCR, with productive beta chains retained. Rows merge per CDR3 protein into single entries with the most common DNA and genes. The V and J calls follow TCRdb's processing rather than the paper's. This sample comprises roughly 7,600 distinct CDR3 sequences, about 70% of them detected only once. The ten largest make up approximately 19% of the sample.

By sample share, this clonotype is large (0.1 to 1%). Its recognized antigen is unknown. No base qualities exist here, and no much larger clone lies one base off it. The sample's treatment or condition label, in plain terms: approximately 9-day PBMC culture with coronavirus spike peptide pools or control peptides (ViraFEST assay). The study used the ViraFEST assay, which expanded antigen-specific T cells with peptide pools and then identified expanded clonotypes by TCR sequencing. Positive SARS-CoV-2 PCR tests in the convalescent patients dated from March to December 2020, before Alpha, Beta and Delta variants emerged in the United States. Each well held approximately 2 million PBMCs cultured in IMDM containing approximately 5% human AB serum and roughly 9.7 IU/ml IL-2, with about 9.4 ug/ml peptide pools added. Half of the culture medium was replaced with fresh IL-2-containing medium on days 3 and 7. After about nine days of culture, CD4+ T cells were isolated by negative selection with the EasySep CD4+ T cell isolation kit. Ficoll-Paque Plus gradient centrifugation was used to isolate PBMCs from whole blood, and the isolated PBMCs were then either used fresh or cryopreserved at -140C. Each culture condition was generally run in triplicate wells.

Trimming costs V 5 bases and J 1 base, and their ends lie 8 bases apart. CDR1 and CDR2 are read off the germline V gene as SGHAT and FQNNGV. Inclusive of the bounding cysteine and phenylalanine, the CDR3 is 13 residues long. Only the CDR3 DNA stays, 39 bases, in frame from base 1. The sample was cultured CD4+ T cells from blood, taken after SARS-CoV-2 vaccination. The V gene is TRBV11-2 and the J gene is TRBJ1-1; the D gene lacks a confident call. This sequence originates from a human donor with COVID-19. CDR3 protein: CASSPLGNTEAFF. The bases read TGTGCCAGCAGCCCCCTTGGGAACACTGAAGCTTTCTTT.